A selection of T cell receptor beta chains follows, all from one sample in a study of blood T cell repertoires in COVID-19. Profiled with immunoSEQ multiplex PCR; TCRdb holds only in-frame clones, not every one. The data show about 260,000 clones, with about 87% seen just once and 5.2% held by the top ten. Sequences were obtained from peripheral blood. These receptors came from a woman in her fifties or sixties with COVID-19, enrolled during active disease. CDR3s include the opening cysteine and the closing phenylalanine or tryptophan. A D gene is named only where the DNA matches it firmly. Size is stated for part of the rows, as once, few or many counts, or as a class when the clone is expanded.

clone_size	v_call	d_call	j_call	cdr3_nt	cdr3_aa
-	TRBV7-2	TRBD2	TRBJ2-1	TGTGCCAGCAGCTTAAGGTGGGCGGGGGGGTACAATGAGCAGTTCTTC	CASSLRWAGGYNEQFF
-	TRBV29-1	-	TRBJ2-7	TGCAGCGTTGACGCAGGTGGCTACGAGCAGTACTTC	CSVDAGGYEQYF
once	TRBV28	-	TRBJ2-1	TGTGCCAGCAGACCAGGGTACAGTGAGCAGTTCTTC	CASRPGYSEQFF
-	TRBV24-1	TRBD1	TRBJ2-3	TGTGCCACCAGAACTCATCTGACAGGGTGCCCAGGTACGCAGTATTTT	CATRTHLTGCPGTQYF
-	TRBV28	TRBD1	TRBJ2-7	TGTGCCAGCAGGAGCCCGACAGGGGGGGGCTACGAGCAGTACTTC	CASRSPTGGGYEQYF
-	TRBV10-1	TRBD1	TRBJ2-5	TGCGCCAGCAGTGAGTCGACAGGGGGAGAGACCCAGTACTTC	CASSESTGGETQYF
-	TRBV7-6	-	TRBJ2-7	TGTGCCAGCAGCTTAGCGCGGGACTCTCCTGAGGTTTACGAGCAGTACTTC	CASSLARDSPEVYEQYF
-	TRBV24-1	-	TRBJ2-7	TGTGCCATCTATAGTGGGCAGCCCTCCTACGAGCAGTACTTC	CAIYSGQPSYEQYF
-	TRBV28	TRBD1	TRBJ1-2	TGTGCCAGCACTCGGACAGGGGGCTCGGGGGGCTACACCTTC	CASTRTGGSGGYTF
-	TRBV28	TRBD1	TRBJ2-7	TGTGCCACTTACACAGCTAGGGACAGGAAAAAGGAGTACTTC	CATYTARDRKKEYF
-	TRBV7-7	-	TRBJ1-4	TGTGCCAGCAGCAACCACCATGGGGTCAGACAGGAGGAGTTGTGGGCTAATGAAAAACTGTTTTTT	CASSNHHGVRQEELWANEKLFF
-	TRBV18	-	TRBJ2-7	TGTGCCAGCTCAGGTGGCGGAACCTACGAGCAGTACTTC	CASSGGGTYEQYF
few	TRBV6-5	TRBD1	TRBJ1-2	TGTGCCAGCAGTTACGGGGGACAGATCTATGGCTACACCTTC	CASSYGGQIYGYTF
-	TRBV6-4	-	TRBJ2-3	TGTGCCAGCAGCCTGAATGCAGGGGCAGATACGCAGTATTTT	CASSLNAGADTQYF
-	TRBV18	-	TRBJ1-2	TGTGCCAGCTCACCAGGAGCAACAGGAGGCTACACCTTC	CASSPGATGGYTF
-	TRBV6-2/TRBV6-3	TRBD1	TRBJ1-2	TGTGCCAGCAGTTTAACCCCGGGACAGACCTATGGCTACACCTTC	CASSLTPGQTYGYTF
-	TRBV30	-	TRBJ1-6	TGTGCCTGGAGGGCCGGGACATTCTCACCCCTCCACTTT	CAWRAGTFSPLHF
-	TRBV10-3	TRBD2	TRBJ2-1	TGTGCCATCAGTGGAAAAGGGACTAGCGGGGTGAACAATGAGCAGTTCTTC	CAISGKGTSGVNNEQFF
-	TRBV7-2	-	TRBJ1-2	TGTGCCAGCAGCTTAGACCAGGCGGGCGGCTACACCTTC	CASSLDQAGGYTF
-	TRBV3-1/TRBV3-2	TRBD2	TRBJ2-1	TGTGCCAGCAGCCCGGGACTAGCGGGAGTACGTGAGCAGTTCTTC	CASSPGLAGVREQFF
-	TRBV27	TRBD2	TRBJ2-7	TGTGCCAGCAGTTTGTCGACTAGCGGTGGATACGAGCAGTACTTC	CASSLSTSGGYEQYF
-	TRBV5-1	TRBD1	TRBJ1-4	TGCGCCAGCAGCTCAGACAGGGGTGTCGGAAAACTGTTTTTT	CASSSDRGVGKLFF
few	TRBV9	-	TRBJ1-4	TGTGCCAGCAGCCCGCACCCGGGGGGTGGTGAAAAACTGTTTTTT	CASSPHPGGGEKLFF
-	TRBV7-2	-	TRBJ2-7	TGTGCCAGCAGCTTCTCGCGGAGCTCCTACGAGCAGTACTTC	CASSFSRSSYEQYF
-	TRBV19	TRBD1	TRBJ1-5	TGTGCCAGTAGTTCGGGACAGGGCAATCAGCCCCAGCATTTT	CASSSGQGNQPQHF
-	TRBV3-1/TRBV3-2	TRBD2	TRBJ2-5	TGTGCCAGCAGCCTACTAGCGGGAGGTGGGCAAGAGACCCAGTACTTC	CASSLLAGGGQETQYF
-	TRBV2	-	TRBJ2-7	TGTGCCAGCCACCCAGATAGGGGCCCTTACGAGCAGTACTTC	CASHPDRGPYEQYF
-	TRBV18	TRBD1	TRBJ2-3	TGTGCCAGCTCACCACTAAACAGGGGGGTCACAGATACGCAGTATTTT	CASSPLNRGVTDTQYF
-	TRBV29-1	TRBD1	TRBJ1-1	TGCAGCGTTTCAGGGGGCAGGGCTGAAGCTTTCTTT	CSVSGGRAEAFF
once	TRBV10-3	TRBD1	TRBJ2-7	TGTGCCATCAGTTCCATAACAGGGGATCGGGACGAGCAGTACTTC	CAISSITGDRDEQYF
-	TRBV29-1	-	TRBJ2-1	TGCAGCGTTGATGATGTGAGGGGGTGGAATGAGCAGTTCTTC	CSVDDVRGWNEQFF
-	TRBV27	-	TRBJ2-1	TGTGCCAGCAGGACTAGGGGATACAATGAGCAGTTCTTC	CASRTRGYNEQFF
once	TRBV2	-	TRBJ1-4	TGTGCCAGCAGTGACATCCGGGGTAGGGGGAATGAAAAACTGTTTTTT	CASSDIRGRGNEKLFF
-	TRBV7-9	TRBD1	TRBJ1-2	TGTGCCAGCAGCCTGACAGGGGGCCGAAACTATGGCTACACCTTC	CASSLTGGRNYGYTF
-	TRBV5-1	-	TRBJ1-2	TGCGCCAGCAGCTTGAAGCAGGCTAACTATGGCTACACCTTC	CASSLKQANYGYTF
-	TRBV15	TRBD1	TRBJ1-5	TGTGCCACCAGCAGAATTAGGGGGCAGGTGGGCCCCTATAGCAATCAGCCCCAGCATTTT	CATSRIRGQVGPYSNQPQHF
once	TRBV13	TRBD1	TRBJ1-4	TGTGCCAGCAGGAGACTTACAGGGGTGGATGAAAAACTGTTTTTT	CASRRLTGVDEKLFF
-	TRBV9	TRBD1	TRBJ1-5	TGTGCCAGCAGCCAAGGACAGGGGGCAAATCAGCCCCAGCATTTT	CASSQGQGANQPQHF
-	TRBV7-2	TRBD1	TRBJ1-1	TGTGCCAGCAGCTTAGGGACAGGGAATAGTGAAGCTTTCTTT	CASSLGTGNSEAFF
-	TRBV4-3	-	TRBJ1-2	TGCGCCAGCAGCCAAGGGGGCAGGGGAAACTATGGCTACACCTTC	CASSQGGRGNYGYTF
-	TRBV9	-	TRBJ1-6	TGTGCCAGCAGCGCACCCGCAGGGGATCAGCTTTCACCCCTCCACTTT	CASSAPAGDQLSPLHF
-	TRBV5-4	-	TRBJ1-2	TGTGCCAGCAGCCTTCAGGGATGGTATGGCTACACCTTC	CASSLQGWYGYTF
few	TRBV7-3	-	TRBJ2-2	TGTGCCAGCAGCCAGCGGAGGGGAGCGAACACCGGGGAGCTGTTTTTT	CASSQRRGANTGELFF
-	TRBV6-4	-	TRBJ2-1	TGTGCCAGCAGTGAGGGACTCAGAGAGGCCGATGAGCAGTTCTTC	CASSEGLREADEQFF
-	TRBV10-1	TRBD1	TRBJ1-1	TGCGCCAGCAGTACCTCAGGGGGCACTGAAGCTTTCTTT	CASSTSGGTEAFF
-	TRBV19	TRBD1	TRBJ1-3	TGTGCCAGTAGTATGGAGGGGGCCGGAAACACCATATATTTT	CASSMEGAGNTIYF
-	TRBV5-1	TRBD1	TRBJ2-2	TGCGCCAGCAGCTTGAGGCAGGAAGGGGGCCCACGGCAGCTGTTTTTT	CASSLRQEGGPRQLFF
once	TRBV5-1	TRBD1	TRBJ1-4	TGCGCCAGCAACGACAGGGGGAGCTTAAATGAAAAACTGTTTTTT	CASNDRGSLNEKLFF